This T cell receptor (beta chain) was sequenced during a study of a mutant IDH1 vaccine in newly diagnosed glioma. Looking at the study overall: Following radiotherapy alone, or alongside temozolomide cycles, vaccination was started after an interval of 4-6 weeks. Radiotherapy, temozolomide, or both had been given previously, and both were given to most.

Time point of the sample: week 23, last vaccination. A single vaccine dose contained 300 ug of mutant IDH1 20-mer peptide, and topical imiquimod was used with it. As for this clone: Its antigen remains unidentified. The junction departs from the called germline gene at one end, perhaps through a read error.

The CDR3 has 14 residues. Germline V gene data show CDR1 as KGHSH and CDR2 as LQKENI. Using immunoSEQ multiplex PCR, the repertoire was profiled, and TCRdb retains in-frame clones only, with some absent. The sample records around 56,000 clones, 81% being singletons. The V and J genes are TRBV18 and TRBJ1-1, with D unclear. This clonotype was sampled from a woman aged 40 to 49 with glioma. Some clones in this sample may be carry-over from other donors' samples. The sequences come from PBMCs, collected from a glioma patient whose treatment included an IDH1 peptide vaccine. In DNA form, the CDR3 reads TGTACCAGCTCACCCTGGGTCTCGAACACTGAAGCTTTCTTT. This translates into CTSSPWVSNTEAFF. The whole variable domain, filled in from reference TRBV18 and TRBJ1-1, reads NAGVMQNPRHLVRRRGQEARLRCSPMKGHSHVYWYRQLPEEGLKFMVYLQKENIIDESGMPKERFSAEFPKEGPSILRIQQVVRGDSAAYFCTSSPWVSNTEAFFGQGTRLTVV.